The clone carrying this T cell receptor beta chain appeared a few times. Via MiXCR, TCRdb re-called the 5' RACE reads, giving one row per CDR3 protein. The repertoire includes about 110,000 distinct CDR3 sequences, over 10% of them detected once, and around 4% sits in the top ten. In germline, CDR1 is MDHEN, CDR2 SYDVKM. This CDR3 is built from 15 residues. V was clipped by 6 bases and J by 3 bases; unmatched bases: 5. The sample comes from a study of early T cells in non-severe SARS-CoV-2 infection. The starting material was whole blood, obtained at baseline. The TCR comes from an adult who was a healthcare worker with PCR-confirmed SARS-CoV-2 infection or an uninfected control (not recorded which). This sequence joins TRBV28 and TRBJ2-1, with 10 bases lining up with TRBD1. The CDR3 sequence is CASSPGQGSYNEQFF. The CDR3 DNA reads as TGTGCCAGCAGCCCGGGACAGGGGAGCTACAATGAGCAGTTCTTC.